The entry that follows covers one T cell receptor beta chain sequence. The source of the sample is a study of cytomegalovirus exposure and HLA in healthy donors. Across the study: An earlier analysis found around 120 million unique TCR beta sequences from around 180 million T cells.

The PCR ran on 60 Vbeta and 13 Jbeta primers. Profiled with immunoSEQ multiplex PCR; TCRdb holds only in-frame clones, not every one. The sample has more than 150,000 clones; approximately 80% are singletons. The sequence derives from a woman aged 40 to 49 in good health and CMV-seropositive. Sequenced material: PBMCs.

CDR3 sequence (DNA): TGTGCCAGCAGCTTAGTGGAGTCAGTCAATCAGCCCCAGCATTTT. This encodes CASSLVESVNQPQHF. The rearrangement joins TRBV7-2 to TRBJ1-5; D is ambiguous. V lost 1 base and J lost 3, with 10 bases in between. The CDR3 consists of 15 residues. Germline V CDR1 and CDR2: SGHTA, FQGNSA.